These 9 T cell receptor beta chains came from one sample sequenced in a study of blood T cells in healthy people across ages. The authors ran a second PCR of roughly 6 to 11 cycles using a sample-barcoded 5' primer and a J-beta primer mix. TCRdb re-called the 5' RACE reads through MiXCR, storing one row per CDR3 protein. This sample has 700,000 to 850,000 distinct CDR3 sequences, with about 36% found just once. Sequencing was done on a sample of blood. The receptor source for this set is a man aged 18 to 29 in good health.

Concerning this clonotype: A clone one base away is much larger, so this may be a read error. This rearrangement joins TRBV5-5 to TRBJ2-7; D ambiguous. Judging by the DNA end, TRBJ2-5 fits better; the J call may be wrong. The CDR3 has 16 residues. Germline CDR1 and CDR2: SGHKS and YYEKEE (reference sequence). The CDR3 DNA follows: TGTGCCAGCAGCTTGGCAAGAATGGGGAAACAAGGGACCCAGTACTTC. Protein sequence: CASSLARMGKQGTQYF.

This clonotype was counted between two and nine times. The CDR3, as DNA: TGTGCCAGCAGCCAAGATGGAGGAAGGCGCTACACCTTC. It is translated as CASSQDGGRRYTF. The V and J genes are TRBV4-2 and TRBJ1-2; D remains ambiguous. The germline V gene encodes CDR1 LGHNA and CDR2 YNFKEQ. CDR3 length equals 13 residues. V lost 0 bases to trimming and J lost 9 bases, with 11 bases between them.

Points on this clonotype: A much larger clone differs by one base, so this may be a read error. V usage is TRBV20-1 and J usage is TRBJ2-5; 12 bases line up with TRBD2. After removal of 2 bases from V and 11 bases from J, the junction contained 24 bases not matched to a gene. CDR3 length: 19 residues. Germline V gene data show CDR1 as DFQATT and CDR2 as SNEGSKA (reference sequence). CDR3 DNA: TGCAGTGCTAGATTCCCTAGCGGGGGGGATGCCCCTAGATACAATGAGCAGTACTTC. Encoded protein: CSARFPSGGDAPRYNEQYF.

The V gene is TRBV5-1, the J gene TRBJ1-2; D is undetermined. Trimming removed 4 bases from V and 3 bases from J, with 7 bases in between. In germline, CDR1 is SGHRS, CDR2 YFSETQ. The CDR3 has 12 residues. The CDR3 region is CASSQSYYGYTF. The CDR3, as DNA: TGCGCCAGCAGCCAAAGCTACTATGGCTACACCTTC.

This clonotype was counted a few times. The genes are TRBV9 and TRBJ2-1; perhaps D is TRBD1 or TRBD2 (5 bases each). CDR3 length: 12 residues. Trimming removed 0 bases at V and 12 bases at J, with 10 bases between. Germline CDR1 is SGDLS and CDR2 is YYNGEE. DNA for the CDR3: TGTGCCAGCAGCGTAGTGGGGGAATCGCAGTTCTTC. This sequence encodes CASSVVGESQFF. The entire variable domain, with the rest obtained from reference TRBV9 and TRBJ2-1, is as follows: DSGVTQTPKHLITATGQRVTLRCSPRSGDLSVYWYQQSLDQGLQFLIQYYNGEERAKGNILERFSAQQFPDLHSELNLSSLELGDSALYFCASSVVGESQFFGPGTRLTVL.

This rearrangement joins TRBV20-1 to TRBJ2-3; 11 bases line up with TRBD2. Germline assignment: CDR1 DFQATT and CDR2 SNEGSKA (reference sequence). This CDR3 is 19 amino acids long. The junction had 20 bases not matched to a gene; V was cut back by 5 bases and J by 4 bases. Written as DNA, the CDR3 is TGCAGTGCTCCCCAGAGAAGGCCTAGCGGGGGGCGTGGAGCAGATACGCAGTATTTT. Translated: CSAPQRRPSGGRGADTQYF.

The sample holds one count of this clonotype. A much more abundant neighbour one base away suggests this may be a read error. V gene TRBV7-9 combines with J gene TRBJ2-1; 10 bases align to TRBD2. Germline V CDR1 and CDR2: SEHNR, FQNEAQ (reference sequence). CDR3 length equals 14 residues. The CDR3 spells CASSPGTSANEQLF. CDR3 DNA sequence: TGTGCCAGCAGCCCGGGGACTAGCGCCAATGAGCAGTTATTC.

This chain connects TRBV9 to TRBJ2-1; 10 positions match TRBD2. This CDR3 region has 15 residues. V gave up 2 bases and J gave up 7 bases; unmatched junction bases: 6. Germline V gene data show CDR1 as SGDLS and CDR2 as YYNGEE. CDR3 residues: CASSVSGGQGNEQFF. For the CDR3, the DNA is TGTGCCAGCAGCGTTAGCGGGGGGCAGGGAAATGAGCAGTTCTTC.

This clonotype was seen at least ten times. J is TRBJ2-2 and V is TRBV11-2; D is unclear. This CDR3 spans 15 amino acids. Germline V gene sequence: CDR1 SGHAT, CDR2 FQNNGV. Trimming took off 4 bases at V and 6 bases at J, with 15 bases between the two ends. The CDR3 reads CASSSRAGWSGELFF. The CDR3 region has the DNA TGTGCCAGCAGCTCAAGGGCAGGATGGTCCGGGGAGCTGTTTTTT.